The 13 T cell receptor beta chains below were found in one sample sequenced in a study of cytomegalovirus exposure and HLA in healthy donors (TCRdb year 2017). Libraries were built with the immunoSEQ multiplex PCR assay. The multiplex PCR relied on a mix of 60 forward primers for TCR Vbeta segments and 13 reverse primers for TCR Jbeta segments. What TCRdb holds here is the immuneACCESS table cut down to in-frame rearrangements. Part of the clones is not present; checked against another copy, under half of the missing clones reflect an unresolved V gene, and the others are unexplained. A total of under 120,000 clones appear in this sample, about 70% of them only once. About 2.6% of the sample lies in the top ten. Sequenced input: PBMCs. The receptors stem from a man aged 50 or older in good health and CMV-seropositive.

The count of this clone is one. The chain links TRBV19 to TRBJ2-7, with TRBD1 matching 9 bases. This CDR3 is built from 14 residues. J gave up 3 bases and V 4 bases, and 4 bases lay outside the gene matches. CDR1 and CDR2 from the germline V gene are LNHDA and SQIVND (reference sequence). The CDR3 region has the DNA TGTGCCAGTAGTACGGGACAGGGAGACTACGAGCAGTACTTC. Its translation is CASSTGQGDYEQYF.

The gene calls are TRBV11-2 and TRBJ2-1; TRBD1 might be the D (5 bases). Trimming took off 5 bases at V and 8 bases at J, with 10 bases between the two ends. Germline CDR1 is SGHAT and CDR2 is FQNNGV. The CDR3 extends over 12 amino acids. The CDR3 DNA reads as TGTGCCAGCAGCCTACAAGGGGATGAGCAGTTCTTC. Translated: CASSLQGDEQFF.

The chain is built from TRBV2 and TRBJ1-5; 8 bases fit TRBD1. Trimming at V came to 7 bases and at J to 9 bases, leaving 8 bases not matched to a gene. There are 13 residues in the CDR3. Germline lookup yields CDR1 SNHLY and CDR2 FYNNEI. DNA for the CDR3: TGTGCCAGCACAGACAGGGGTCGAAGGCCCCAGCATTTT. This translates into CASTDRGRRPQHF.

A word on this clone: A junction end diverges from the germline sequence, so it may reflect a read error. This chain links TRBV18 with TRBJ2-5; possibly TRBD2 for D (5 bases). The CDR3 has 13 amino acids. Germline values: CDR1 KGHSH, CDR2 LQKENI. The CDR3 sequence: CASSEGREETQYF. The DNA for the CDR3 is TGTGCTAGCTCCGAGGGAAGAGAGGAGACCCAGTACTTC. Full variable domain (outside the CDR3, taken from reference TRBV18 and TRBJ2-5): NAGVMQNPRHLVRRRGQEARLRCSPMKGHSHVYWYRQLPEEGLKFMVYLQKENIIDESGMPKERFSAEFPKEGPSILRIQQVVRGDSAAYFCASSEGREETQYFGPGTRLLVL.

The rearrangement links TRBV19 to TRBJ1-4, with D tentatively TRBD1 (6 bases). The germline CDR1 and CDR2 sequences are LNHDA and SQIVND (reference sequence). Trimming left V 3 bases short and J 8 bases short, with 16 bases between. The CDR3 is 15 amino acids. The CDR3 DNA reads as TGTGCCAGTAGTATCTCGACGGTCCAGGGGGAAAAACTGTTTTTT. Amino acid sequence: CASSISTVQGEKLFF.

This chain uses TRBV27 with TRBJ2-7, with D perhaps matching TRBD1 (6 bases). CDR3 length equals 15 residues. Germline CDR1 reads MNHEY; CDR2 reads SMNVEV (reference sequence). The V end was cut by 5 bases, the J end by 2 bases, with 16 bases between. This chain's CDR3 is CASSPTGRAPYEQYF. CDR3 in DNA: TGTGCCAGCAGTCCTACAGGGAGAGCTCCCTACGAGCAGTACTTC.

This rearrangement joins TRBV5-1 to TRBJ2-5, with D perhaps matching TRBD1 (6 bases). This CDR3 has 16 amino acids. V was trimmed by 4 bases and J by 2 bases, leaving 18 bases between them. The germline CDR1 and CDR2 sequences are SGHRS and YFSETQ. This CDR3 reads CASSATGRSGQETQYF. The DNA for the CDR3 is TGCGCCAGCAGCGCTACAGGGCGTTCCGGTCAAGAGACCCAGTACTTC.

The genes are TRBV19 and TRBJ2-1; TRBD2 might be the D (5 bases). Deletions cut 5 bases from V and 6 bases from J, with 14 bases between. The CDR3 length is 14 residues. Germline CDR1 reads LNHDA; CDR2 reads SQIVND (reference sequence). CDR3 DNA sequence: TGTGCCAGTAGTTTACTAAGCGGATTCAATGAGCAGTTCTTC. Translated, it gives CASSLLSGFNEQFF.

CDR3 DNA: TGTGCCAGCAGTACCTCGACAGAGAACACTGAAGCTTTCTTT. The encoded protein is CASSTSTENTEAFF. The V gene is TRBV6-1, the J gene TRBJ1-1, with TRBD1 as a possible D gene (5 bases). Trimming removed 5 bases from V and 1 base from J, with 11 bases in between. The CDR3 sequence is 14 residues long. The germline CDR1 and CDR2 sequences are MNHNS and SASEGT.

The V and J genes are TRBV4-2 and TRBJ2-2; TRBD1 aligns across 9 bases. CDR1 and CDR2 (germline): LGHNA, YNFKEQ. The CDR3 covers 17 residues. Unmatched junction bases numbered 10, after V lost 4 bases and J lost 4 bases. CDR3 loop: CASSPSVDRGGTGELFF. CDR3 DNA sequence: TGTGCCAGCAGCCCTAGCGTGGACAGGGGAGGCACCGGGGAGCTGTTTTTT.

The rearrangement links TRBV6-6 to TRBJ1-6; possibly TRBD1 for D (5 bases). The CDR3 loop spans 15 amino acids. Germline V gene lookup returns CDR1 MNHNY and CDR2 SVGAGI (reference sequence). The V end lost 6 bases, the J end lost 5 bases, and 14 bases lay between the germline ends. DNA for the CDR3: TGTGCCAGCAGAGACCCATCGGGGGATAATTCACCCCTCCACTTT. This translates into CASRDPSGDNSPLHF.

The chain uses TRBV6-5 and TRBJ1-1, with D maybe TRBD1 (6 bases). Germline CDR1 and CDR2: MNHEY and SVGAGI. The CDR3 length is 13 residues. V lost 6 bases and J lost 2, with 10 bases in between. Here the CDR3 DNA reads TGTGCCAGCAGGCGGACAGCAAACACTGAAGCTTTCTTT. It yields the protein CASRRTANTEAFF.

This clone was seen only a few times. Other DNA sequences in the sample encode the same CDR3. The chain recombines TRBV6-6 with TRBJ2-1; 11 bases line up with TRBD2. The germline V gene encodes CDR1 MNHNY and CDR2 SVGAGI (reference sequence). This CDR3 has 15 residues. The V segment lost 4 bases and the J segment 6 bases; nucleotides outside the gene matches: 5. The CDR3 sequence is CASSLAGGGPNEQFF. The CDR3, as DNA: TGTGCCAGCAGTTTAGCGGGGGGGGGCCCCAATGAGCAGTTCTTC.